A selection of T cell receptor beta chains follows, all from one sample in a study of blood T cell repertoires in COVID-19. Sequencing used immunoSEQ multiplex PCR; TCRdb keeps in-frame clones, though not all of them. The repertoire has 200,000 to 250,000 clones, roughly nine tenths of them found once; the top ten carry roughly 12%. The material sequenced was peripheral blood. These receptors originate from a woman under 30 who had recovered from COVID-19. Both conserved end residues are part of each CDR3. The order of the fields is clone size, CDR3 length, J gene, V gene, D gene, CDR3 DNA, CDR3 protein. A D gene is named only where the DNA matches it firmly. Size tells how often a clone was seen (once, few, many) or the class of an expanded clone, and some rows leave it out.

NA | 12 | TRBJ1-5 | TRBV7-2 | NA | TGTGCCAGCAGCTTAGCTGGCCAGCCCCAGCATTTT | CASSLAGQPQHF
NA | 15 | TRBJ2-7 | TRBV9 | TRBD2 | TGTGCCAGCAGCGTAGTTGGCGGGAGGACTGACGAGCAGTACTTC | CASSVVGGRTDEQYF
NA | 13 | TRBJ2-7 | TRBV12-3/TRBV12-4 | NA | TGTGCCAGCAGTTACGGACTGTTATACGAGCAGTACTTC | CASSYGLLYEQYF
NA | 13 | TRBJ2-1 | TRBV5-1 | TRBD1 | TGCGCCAGCAGCTGGACAGGATCGGATGAGCAGTTCTTC | CASSWTGSDEQFF
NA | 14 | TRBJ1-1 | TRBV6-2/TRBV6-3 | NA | TGTGCCAGCAGTTTTTCTCGGGTCTCGGGTGAAGCTTTCTTT | CASSFSRVSGEAFF
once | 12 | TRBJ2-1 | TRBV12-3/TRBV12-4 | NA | TGTGCCAGCACCTCACAAGTCAATGAGCAGTTCTTC | CASTSQVNEQFF
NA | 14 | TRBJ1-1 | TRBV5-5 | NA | TGTGCCAGCAGCTTGGCAGAGGGGGACACTGAAGCTTTCTTT | CASSLAEGDTEAFF
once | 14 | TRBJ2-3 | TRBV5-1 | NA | TGCGCCAGCAGCTTGACAGTAAGCACAGATACGCAGTATTTT | CASSLTVSTDTQYF
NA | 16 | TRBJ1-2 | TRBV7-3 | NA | TGTGCCAGCAGCTTAGGCCCGAGACAGACGGACCATGGCTACACCTTC | CASSLGPRQTDHGYTF
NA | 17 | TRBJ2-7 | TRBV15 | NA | TGTGCCACCAGCAGAGAAGGAGGGGCCGGCCTACCCTACGAGCAGTACTTC | CATSREGGAGLPYEQYF
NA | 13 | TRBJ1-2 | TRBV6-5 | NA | TGTGCCAGCAGTTATCTCCGGGATTATGGCTACACCTTC | CASSYLRDYGYTF
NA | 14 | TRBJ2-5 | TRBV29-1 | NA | TGCAGCGTTGAAAGGGAGATAGACTCAGAGACCCAGTACTTC | CSVEREIDSETQYF
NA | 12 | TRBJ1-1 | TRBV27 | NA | TGTGCCAGCAGTTTGGAGGGTTCCGAAGCTTTCTTT | CASSLEGSEAFF
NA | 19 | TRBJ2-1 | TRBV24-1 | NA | TGTGCCACCAGTGATTTGAATGCCCAGACTTCTAGCTTTAACGATGAGCAGTTCTTC | CATSDLNAQTSSFNDEQFF
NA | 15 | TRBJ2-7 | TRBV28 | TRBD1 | TGTGCCAGCAGTAGAGACAGGGGGCGCCTTTGGGAGCAGTACTTC | CASSRDRGRLWEQYF
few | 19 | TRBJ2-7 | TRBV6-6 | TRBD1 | TGTGCCAGCAGTCCCCGATCCCGCTCGAAGAGGGACAGACACTACGAGCAGTACTTC | CASSPRSRSKRDRHYEQYF
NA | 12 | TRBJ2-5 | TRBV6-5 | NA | TGTGCCAGCAGCTATTCCGGGGAGACCCAGTACTTC | CASSYSGETQYF
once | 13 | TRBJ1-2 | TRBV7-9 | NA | TGTGCCAGCAGCCAGACAGCTAACTATGGCTACACCTTC | CASSQTANYGYTF